Given below is one T cell receptor beta chain in context. The data were obtained in a study of immune evolution from preneoplasia to lung adenocarcinoma. Trimming removed 3 bases from V and 7 bases from J, with 13 bases in between. There are 14 residues in the CDR3. Germline CDR1 MNHEY, CDR2 SMNVEV (reference sequence). Sequencing was performed with immunoSEQ multiplex PCR; in TCRdb, only in-frame clones are kept and a portion is missing. The data contain almost 2,500 clones, 65% to 80% of them singletons. The clonotype comes from a person aged 65-85 years with lung adenocarcinoma. The sample was FFPE adjacent normal lung tissue. This sequence joins TRBV27 and TRBJ1-5, with D tentatively TRBD1 (6 bases). The CDR3 nucleotides are TGTGCCAGCAGTTTCGCGGGGGGCGGACAGCCCCAGCATTTT. This encodes CASSFAGGGQPQHF.